This TCR beta chain comes out of a study of radiotherapy plus CTLA-4 blockade in lung cancer. Trimming shortened V by 0 bases and J by 0 bases, and 10 bases separated the two germline ends. The CDR3 spans 16 residues. Looked up from germline, CDR1 is SGHRS and CDR2 is YFSETQ. Clones were sequenced by immunoSEQ multiplex PCR, and TCRdb holds only the in-frame ones, with some missing. The table has 80,000 to 100,000 clones, 75% to 90% seen once. The chain is built from TRBV5-1 and TRBJ1-3; D is undetermined. The sample here was peripheral blood, taken from a patient treated with radiotherapy plus ipilimumab. The TCR sequence derives from a human donor with non-small cell lung cancer who had a partial response to radiotherapy plus ipilimumab. This chain's CDR3 is CASSLVGVNSGNTIYF. DNA of the CDR3: TGCGCCAGCAGCTTGGTGGGAGTTAACTCTGGAAACACCATATATTTT.